The rows below give T cell receptor beta chains drawn from one sample of a study of T cells in Graves' hyperthyroidism and ophthalmopathy. Using its own MiXCR run on the multiplex PCR reads, TCRdb lists one record per CDR3 protein. The table shows hundreds of thousands of distinct CDR3 sequences, with approximately 40% occurring only once. Input material: blood. Receptors were obtained from a man between 18 and 29 years old with Graves' hyperthyroidism. Each CDR3 is given with its conserved first and last residue. D genes are given only for firm matches. Expanded clones get a size class; other rows say once, few or many, or leave the size out.

clone size: .
J gene: TRBJ1-6
D gene: .
V gene: TRBV6-5
CDR3 protein: CASSEAVGRNSPLHF
CDR3 DNA: TGTGCCAGCAGTGAAGCGGTTGGCAGAAATTCACCCCTCCACTTT

clone size: few
J gene: TRBJ2-7
D gene: TRBD1
V gene: TRBV29-1
CDR3 protein: CSVEIADRGVYEQYF
CDR3 DNA: TGCAGCGTTGAGATAGCGGACAGGGGGGTCTACGAGCAGTACTTC

clone size: .
J gene: TRBJ2-7
D gene: .
V gene: TRBV20-1
CDR3 protein: CSASSDGNYEQYF
CDR3 DNA: TGCAGTGCTAGTTCCGACGGGAACTACGAGCAGTACTTC

clone size: .
J gene: TRBJ2-5
D gene: TRBD2
V gene: TRBV6-5
CDR3 protein: CASSLDGLAGAETQYF
CDR3 DNA: TGTGCCAGCAGTTTGGATGGACTAGCGGGAGCCGAGACCCAGTACTTC

clone size: .
J gene: TRBJ2-7
D gene: TRBD2
V gene: TRBV28
CDR3 protein: CASRLAGVHEQYF
CDR3 DNA: TGTGCCAGCCGACTAGCGGGAGTCCACGAGCAGTACTTC

clone size: many
J gene: TRBJ1-1
D gene: .
V gene: TRBV29-1
CDR3 protein: CSVEEDQGTEAFF
CDR3 DNA: TGCAGCGTTGAGGAGGACCAGGGCACTGAAGCTTTCTTT

clone size: .
J gene: TRBJ1-6
D gene: .
V gene: TRBV6-5
CDR3 protein: CASSDDNLNSPLHF
CDR3 DNA: TGTGCCAGCAGTGACGACAATTTGAATTCACCCCTCCACTTT

clone size: .
J gene: TRBJ1-2
D gene: TRBD1
V gene: TRBV5-1
CDR3 protein: CASSLVTGEGYGYTF
CDR3 DNA: TGCGCCAGCAGCTTGGTTACAGGGGAAGGCTATGGCTACACCTTC

clone size: few
J gene: TRBJ2-5
D gene: TRBD2
V gene: TRBV7-3
CDR3 protein: CASSWRASGGWETQYF
CDR3 DNA: TGTGCCAGCAGCTGGAGGGCTAGCGGGGGTTGGGAGACCCAGTACTTC

clone size: .
J gene: TRBJ2-3
D gene: TRBD2
V gene: TRBV24-1
CDR3 protein: CATSDMTSARGDTQYF
CDR3 DNA: TGTGCCACCAGTGATATGACTAGCGCGAGAGGAGATACGCAGTATTTT